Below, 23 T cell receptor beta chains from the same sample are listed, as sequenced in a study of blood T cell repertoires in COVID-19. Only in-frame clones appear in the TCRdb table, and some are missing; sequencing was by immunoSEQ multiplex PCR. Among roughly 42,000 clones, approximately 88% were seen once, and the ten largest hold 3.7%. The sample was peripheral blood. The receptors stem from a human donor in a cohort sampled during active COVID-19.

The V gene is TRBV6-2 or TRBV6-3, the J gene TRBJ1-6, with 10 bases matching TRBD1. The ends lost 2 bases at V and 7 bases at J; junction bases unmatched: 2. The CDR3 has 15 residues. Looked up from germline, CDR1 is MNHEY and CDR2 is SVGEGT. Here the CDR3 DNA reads TGTGCCAGCAGTTACGGACAGGGGGGAAATTCACCCCTCCACTTT. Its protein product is CASSYGQGGNSPLHF.

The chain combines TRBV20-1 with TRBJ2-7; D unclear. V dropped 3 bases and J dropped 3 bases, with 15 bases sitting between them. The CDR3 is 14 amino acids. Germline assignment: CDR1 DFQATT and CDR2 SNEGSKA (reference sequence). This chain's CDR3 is CSASSAERSYEQYF. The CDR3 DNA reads TGCAGTGCTAGTTCCGCGGAAAGGAGCTACGAGCAGTACTTC.

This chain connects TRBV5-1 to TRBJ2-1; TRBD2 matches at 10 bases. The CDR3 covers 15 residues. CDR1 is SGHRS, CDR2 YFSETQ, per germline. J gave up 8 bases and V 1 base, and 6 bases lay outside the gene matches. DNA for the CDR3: TGCGCCAGCAGCTTGCCGAGCGGGGGGGCCGATGAGCAGTTCTTC. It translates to CASSLPSGGADEQFF.

This chain's CDR3 is CASSQASLYFLTADTQYF. Written as DNA, the CDR3 is TGCGCCAGCAGCCAAGCCTCCCTTTATTTCTTAACGGCAGATACGCAGTATTTT. The chain has TRBV4-3 and TRBJ2-3; D ambiguous. The CDR3 covers 18 residues. V dropped 1 base and J dropped 4 bases, with 21 bases sitting between them. From germline, CDR1 is LGHNA and CDR2 YSLEER.

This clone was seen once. CDR3 loop: CASSLNRGGPEAFF. The CDR3 nucleotides are TGTGCCAGCAGTTTAAACAGGGGGGGACCTGAAGCTTTCTTT. The chain links TRBV7-9 to TRBJ1-1; TRBD1 aligns across 8 bases. The V gene end was trimmed by 6 bases and the J gene end by 6 bases; junction bases not matched to a gene: 9. CDR1 is SEHNR, CDR2 FQNEAQ, per germline (reference sequence). CDR3 length: 14 residues.

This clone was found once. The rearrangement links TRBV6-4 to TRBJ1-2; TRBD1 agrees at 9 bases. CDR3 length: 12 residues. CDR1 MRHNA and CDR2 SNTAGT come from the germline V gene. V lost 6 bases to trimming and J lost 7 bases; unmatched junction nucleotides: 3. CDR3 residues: CASRGQGLGYTF. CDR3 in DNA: TGTGCCAGCAGAGGACAGGGGCTTGGCTACACCTTC.

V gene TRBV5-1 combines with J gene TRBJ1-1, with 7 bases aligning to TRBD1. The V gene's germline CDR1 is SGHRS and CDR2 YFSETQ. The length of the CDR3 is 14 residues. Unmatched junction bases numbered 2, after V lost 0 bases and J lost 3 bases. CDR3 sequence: CASSLGTGYTEAFF. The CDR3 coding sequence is TGCGCCAGCAGCTTGGGGACAGGATACACTGAAGCTTTCTTT.

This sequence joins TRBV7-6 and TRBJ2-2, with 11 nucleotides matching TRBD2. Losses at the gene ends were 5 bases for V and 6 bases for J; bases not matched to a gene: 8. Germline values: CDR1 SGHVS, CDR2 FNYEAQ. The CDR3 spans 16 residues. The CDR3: CASSPTTSGIPGELFF. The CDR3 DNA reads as TGTGCCAGCAGCCCGACGACTAGCGGGATACCCGGGGAGCTGTTTTTT.

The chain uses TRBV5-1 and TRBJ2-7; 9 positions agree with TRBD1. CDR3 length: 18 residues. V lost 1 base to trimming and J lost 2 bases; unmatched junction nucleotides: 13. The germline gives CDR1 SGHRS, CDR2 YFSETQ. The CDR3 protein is CASSLSPAGQGRAYEQYF. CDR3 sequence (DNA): TGCGCCAGCAGCTTGTCACCAGCGGGACAGGGTAGGGCCTACGAGCAGTACTTC.

CDR3 residues: CASSLGQTLDYNEQFF. Here the CDR3 DNA reads TGTGCCAGCAGTTTGGGACAGACTTTAGACTACAATGAGCAGTTCTTC. V is TRBV27 and J is TRBJ2-1; 7 bases fit TRBD1. Germline V gene data show CDR1 as MNHEY and CDR2 as SMNVEV (reference sequence). The V and J ends lost 3 bases and 3 bases, in that order; junction bases with no gene match: 8. CDR3 length: 16 residues.

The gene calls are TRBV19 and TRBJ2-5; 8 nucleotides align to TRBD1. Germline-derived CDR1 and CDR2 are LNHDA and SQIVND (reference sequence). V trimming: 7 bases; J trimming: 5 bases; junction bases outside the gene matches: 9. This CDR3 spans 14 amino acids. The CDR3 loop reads CASTPQGARETQYF. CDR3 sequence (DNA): TGTGCCAGTACGCCCCAGGGGGCCCGGGAGACCCAGTACTTC.

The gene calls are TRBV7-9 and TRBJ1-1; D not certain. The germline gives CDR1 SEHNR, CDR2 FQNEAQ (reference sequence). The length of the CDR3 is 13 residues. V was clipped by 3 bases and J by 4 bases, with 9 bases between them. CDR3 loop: CASSFGVSTEAFF. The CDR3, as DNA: TGTGCCAGCAGCTTCGGGGTTAGCACTGAAGCTTTCTTT.

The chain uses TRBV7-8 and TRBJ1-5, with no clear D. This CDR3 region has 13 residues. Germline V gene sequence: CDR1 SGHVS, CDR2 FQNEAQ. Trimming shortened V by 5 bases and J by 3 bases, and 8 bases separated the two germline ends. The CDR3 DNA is TGTGCCAGCAGCCCGAGTCCCAATCAGCCCCAGCATTTT. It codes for CASSPSPNQPQHF. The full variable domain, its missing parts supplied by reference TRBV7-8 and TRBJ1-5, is GAGVSQSPRYKVAKRGQDVALRCDPISGHVSLFWYQQALGQGPEFLTYFQNEAQLDKSGLPSDRFFAERPEGSVSTLKIQRTQQEDSAVYLCASSPSPNQPQHFGDGTRLSIL.

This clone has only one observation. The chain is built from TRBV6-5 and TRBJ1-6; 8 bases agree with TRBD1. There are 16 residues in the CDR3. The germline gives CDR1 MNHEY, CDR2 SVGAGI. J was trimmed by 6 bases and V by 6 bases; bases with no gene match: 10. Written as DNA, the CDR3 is TGTGCCAGCAGCTACCGGATGGGACAGGCTAATTCACCCCTCCACTTT. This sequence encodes CASSYRMGQANSPLHF.

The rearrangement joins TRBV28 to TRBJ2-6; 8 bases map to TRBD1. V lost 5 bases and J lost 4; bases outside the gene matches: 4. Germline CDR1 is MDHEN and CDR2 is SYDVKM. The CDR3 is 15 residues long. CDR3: CASSTTGEGANVLTF. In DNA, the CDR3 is TGTGCCAGCAGTACGACAGGGGAAGGGGCCAACGTCCTGACTTTC. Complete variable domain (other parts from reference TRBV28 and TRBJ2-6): DVKVTQSSRYLVKRTGEKVFLECVQDMDHENMFWYRQDPGLGLRLIYFSYDVKMKEKGDIPEGYSVSREKKERFSLILESASTNQTSMYLCASSTTGEGANVLTFGAGSRLTVL.

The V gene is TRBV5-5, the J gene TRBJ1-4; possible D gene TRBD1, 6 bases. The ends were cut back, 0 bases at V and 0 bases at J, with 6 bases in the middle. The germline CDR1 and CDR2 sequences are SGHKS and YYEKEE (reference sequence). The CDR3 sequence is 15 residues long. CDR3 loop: CASSLDRATNEKLFF. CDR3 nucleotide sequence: TGTGCCAGCAGCTTGGACAGGGCAACTAATGAAAAACTGTTTTTT.

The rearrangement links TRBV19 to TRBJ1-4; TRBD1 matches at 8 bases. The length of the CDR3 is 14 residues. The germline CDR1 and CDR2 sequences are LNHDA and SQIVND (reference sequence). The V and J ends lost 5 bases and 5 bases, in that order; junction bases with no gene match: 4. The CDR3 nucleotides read TGTGCCAGTAGTTGGACAGGGCACAATGAAAAACTGTTTTTT. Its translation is CASSWTGHNEKLFF.

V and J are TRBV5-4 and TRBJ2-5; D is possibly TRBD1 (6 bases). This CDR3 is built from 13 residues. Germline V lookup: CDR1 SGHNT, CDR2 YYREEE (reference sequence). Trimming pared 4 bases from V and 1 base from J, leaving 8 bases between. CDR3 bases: TGTGCCAGCAGCACGGACAGCCAAGAGACCCAGTACTTC. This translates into CASSTDSQETQYF.

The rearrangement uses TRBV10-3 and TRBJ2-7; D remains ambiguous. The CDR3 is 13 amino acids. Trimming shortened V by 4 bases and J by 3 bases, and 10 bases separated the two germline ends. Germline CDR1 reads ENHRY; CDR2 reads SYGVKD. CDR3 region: CAISGLAVYEQYF. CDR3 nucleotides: TGTGCCATCAGTGGACTGGCAGTCTACGAGCAGTACTTC.

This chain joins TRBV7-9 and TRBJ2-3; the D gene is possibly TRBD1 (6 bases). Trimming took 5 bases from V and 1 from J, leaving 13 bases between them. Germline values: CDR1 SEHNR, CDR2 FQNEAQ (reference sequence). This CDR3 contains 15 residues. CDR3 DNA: TGTGCCAGCAGCGTCACAGGGCCTGGCACAGATACGCAGTATTTT. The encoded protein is CASSVTGPGTDTQYF.

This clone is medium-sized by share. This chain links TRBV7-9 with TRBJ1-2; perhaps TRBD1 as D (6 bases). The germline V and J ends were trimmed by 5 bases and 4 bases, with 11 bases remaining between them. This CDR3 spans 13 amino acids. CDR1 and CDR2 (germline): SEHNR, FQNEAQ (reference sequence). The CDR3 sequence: CASSHVDSYGYTF. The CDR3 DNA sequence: TGTGCCAGCAGCCACGTGGACAGCTATGGCTACACCTTC. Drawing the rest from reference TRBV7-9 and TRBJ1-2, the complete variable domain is DTGVSQNPRHKITKRGQNVTFRCDPISEHNRLYWYRQTLGQGPEFLTYFQNEAQLEKSRLLSDRFSAERPKGSFSTLEIQRTEQGDSAMYLCASSHVDSYGYTFGSGTRLTVV.

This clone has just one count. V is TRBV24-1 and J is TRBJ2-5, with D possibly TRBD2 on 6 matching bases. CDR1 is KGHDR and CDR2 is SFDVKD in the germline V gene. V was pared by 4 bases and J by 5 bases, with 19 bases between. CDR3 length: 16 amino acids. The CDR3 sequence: CATSDPRGTGRETQYF. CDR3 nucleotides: TGTGCCACCAGTGACCCGCGGGGCACGGGGCGCGAGACCCAGTACTTC.

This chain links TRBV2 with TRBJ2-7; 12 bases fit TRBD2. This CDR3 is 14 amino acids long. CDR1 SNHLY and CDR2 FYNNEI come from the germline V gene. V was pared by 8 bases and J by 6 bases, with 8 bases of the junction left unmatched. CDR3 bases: TGTGCCAGCTGCGGACTAGCGGGGTCCCGCGAGCAGTACTTC. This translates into CASCGLAGSREQYF. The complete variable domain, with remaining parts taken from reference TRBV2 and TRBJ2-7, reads EPEVTQTPSHQVTQMGQEVILRCVPISNHLYFYWYRQILGQKVEFLVSFYNNEISEKSEIFDDQFSVERPDGSNFTLKIRSTKLEDSAMYFCASCGLAGSREQYFGPGTRLTVT.